This entry concerns a single T cell receptor (beta chain). Libraries were prepared by immunoSEQ multiplex PCR; TCRdb keeps only in-frame clonotypes and omits some of them. The sample lists a few thousand clones; roughly four fifths were seen once. This sample was taken from a study of immune cell composition in non-small cell lung cancer. CDR3 length: 14 residues. Germline V gene lookup returns CDR1 SGHRS and CDR2 YFSETQ. Trimming removed 6 bases from V and 0 bases from J, with 10 bases in between. The normal lung sample lay at least 3 cm, and maximally far, from the tumour. Genomic DNA came from frozen unsorted single-cell suspensions.

This receptor was obtained from a human donor with non-small cell lung cancer. The material sequenced was non-adjacent lung tissue. V gene TRBV5-1 combines with J gene TRBJ2-1; D is perhaps TRBD2 (5 bases). The CDR3 is CASTRESSYNEQFF. CDR3 sequence (DNA): TGCGCCAGCACTCGGGAAAGCTCCTACAATGAGCAGTTCTTC.